A selection of T cell receptor beta chains follows, all from one sample in a study of OX40 agonist ivuxolimab in advanced cancers. Assay: immunoSEQ multiplex PCR; the TCRdb copy retains only in-frame clones and omits some. This sample has more than 55,000 clones; around 85% occur once, and the top ten carry 0.55% to 0.65%. The sequenced sample was CD4+ or CD8+ T cells sorted from blood, obtained in a trial of the OX40 agonist ivuxolimab. These receptors all come from an adult with an advanced solid tumor such as melanoma, head and neck, liver or kidney cancer. The CDR3 runs from the conserved cysteine through the conserved F or W. The D gene is left open where the match is weak. Clone size, where shown, is once, few, many, or a class for clones that have expanded.

cdr3_nt,cdr3_aa,v_call,clone_size,j_call,d_call
TGTGCCAGCAGTTTCGCCGGGACTAGAGCAGATACGCAGTATTTT,CASSFAGTRADTQYF,TRBV28,-,TRBJ2-3,TRBD2
TGTGCCAGCAGTAGTATAGGTGAGCAGTTCTTC,CASSSIGEQFF,TRBV6-5,once,TRBJ2-1,-
TGTGCCAGCAGTTCGAGACTAGCGGGAGGGGTCTACAATGAGCAGTTCTTC,CASSSRLAGGVYNEQFF,TRBV27,-,TRBJ2-1,TRBD2
TGCGCCAGCAGTAGAGGACAGCTCACAGATACGCAGTATTTT,CASSRGQLTDTQYF,TRBV5-1,-,TRBJ2-3,-
TGCGCCAGCAGCTTGGTCAGTGGGACCCAGTACTTC,CASSLVSGTQYF,TRBV5-1,-,TRBJ2-5,-
TGTGCCAGCAGTGTGACAGGGTACCCTGAAGCTTTCTTT,CASSVTGYPEAFF,TRBV28,-,TRBJ1-1,TRBD1
TGTGCCAGCAGTTTTCATCTGGGCGACTTGAAATACGAGCAGTACTTC,CASSFHLGDLKYEQYF,TRBV28,-,TRBJ2-7,-
TGTGCCAGTCTTCCGGGACAGGGAGGGACTGAAGCTTTCTTT,CASLPGQGGTEAFF,TRBV19,-,TRBJ1-1,TRBD1
TGTGCCAGCAGTGAAGCCAGAAGCAATCAGCCCCAGCATTTT,CASSEARSNQPQHF,TRBV2,-,TRBJ1-5,-
TGCGCCAGCAGCTACAGCTCCTACGAGCAGTACTTC,CASSYSSYEQYF,TRBV5-1,-,TRBJ2-7,-
TGCGCCAGCAGCTTGGTTCCTAGCGGGAGGGCCGCAGATACGCAGTATTTT,CASSLVPSGRAADTQYF,TRBV5-1,-,TRBJ2-3,TRBD2
TGTGCCAGCAGCTTCAATGAAAAACTGTTTTTT,CASSFNEKLFF,TRBV6-1,-,TRBJ1-4,-
TGTGCCAGCAGCTTATCTCCGGGACAGGGCGACATTCAGTACTTC,CASSLSPGQGDIQYF,TRBV11-3,-,TRBJ2-4,TRBD1
TGTGCCAGTGGCGAATCGATGGGTCCCTTAGAGACCCAGTACTTC,CASGESMGPLETQYF,TRBV19,-,TRBJ2-5,-
TGTGCCAGCAGCATCACCGGGCCCCGGGCCGGGGAGCTGTTTTTT,CASSITGPRAGELFF,TRBV11-1,-,TRBJ2-2,-
TGTGCCAGCAGTGGACAGATCACAGATACGCAGTATTTT,CASSGQITDTQYF,TRBV6-1,once,TRBJ2-3,-
TGTGCCTGGAGTGTAATCGCGCGGGAGAAGAGGGCCGGGGAGCTGTTTTTT,CAWSVIAREKRAGELFF,TRBV30,-,TRBJ2-2,TRBD2
TGCGCCAGCAGTCCAGGGGGGGGGCAGCCCCAGCATTTT,CASSPGGGQPQHF,TRBV5-1,-,TRBJ1-5,TRBD1
TGTGCCAGCAACTTAGTGAAGGCGGCCGGGGAGCTGTTTTTT,CASNLVKAAGELFF,TRBV7-2,once,TRBJ2-2,-
TGCGCCAGCAGGGGGTTTGGAGGTCGGTTACAAGAGACCCAGTACTTC,CASRGFGGRLQETQYF,TRBV10-2,-,TRBJ2-5,-
TGTGCCAGCAGTACGGGACAGGGCACCGGGGAGCTGTTTTTT,CASSTGQGTGELFF,TRBV6-1,-,TRBJ2-2,TRBD1
TGTGCCAGTAGAGGGGCGGCAGGCCTTAACACTGAAGCTTTCTTT,CASRGAAGLNTEAFF,TRBV19,-,TRBJ1-1,-
TGTGCCAGCACCGAGACAGGTAGGGGTCTGTACGAGCAGTACTTC,CASTETGRGLYEQYF,TRBV21-1,-,TRBJ2-7,-
TGTGCCAGCAGTTCACCGGGACTAGCGGGGTTGAGCTCCTACAATGAGCAGTTCTTC,CASSSPGLAGLSSYNEQFF,TRBV27,-,TRBJ2-1,TRBD2
TGTGCCAGCAGCTGGGGACTAGCGGGAGGCCTGACCTCCTACAATGAGCAGTTCTTC,CASSWGLAGGLTSYNEQFF,TRBV7-6,-,TRBJ2-1,TRBD2
TGCGCCAGCAGCTTGGGATCTAGCGGGAGGGCCCCCCAAGAGACCCAGTACTTC,CASSLGSSGRAPQETQYF,TRBV5-1,-,TRBJ2-5,TRBD2
TGTGCCTGGAGTGGAGGGAGTGGGAAAAACAATGAGCAGTTCTTC,CAWSGGSGKNNEQFF,TRBV30,few,TRBJ2-1,-
TGTGCCAGCAGCTTAGCAGGGCTCACTGAAGCTTTCTTT,CASSLAGLTEAFF,TRBV6-1,-,TRBJ1-1,-
TGTGCCAGCAGCAAAGTCCCCAGGAGGGGTTCCTACGAGCAGTACTTC,CASSKVPRRGSYEQYF,TRBV21-1,-,TRBJ2-7,-
TGTGCCAGAAGCTTGAGGTGGCGGGTAAGGGCCAATGAGCAGTTCTTC,CARSLRWRVRANEQFF,TRBV5-3,-,TRBJ2-1,-
TGTGCCAGTACCCTTAGCGGGAGAGATACCGGGGAGCTGTTTTTT,CASTLSGRDTGELFF,TRBV19,-,TRBJ2-2,TRBD2
TGTGCCAGCTCACCAAAACTCGACTGGACAGGGACATTAACAGATACGCAGTATTTT,CASSPKLDWTGTLTDTQYF,TRBV18,-,TRBJ2-3,TRBD1
TGTGCCAGCAGAAGAGGGGGGATTGATAATTCACCCCTCCACTTT,CASRRGGIDNSPLHF,TRBV28,-,TRBJ1-6,-
TGTGCCAGCAGCTTAGACCGTGGAAATGAGCAGTTCTTC,CASSLDRGNEQFF,TRBV7-8,-,TRBJ2-1,-
TGTGCCAGCAGCTCCCAGCGGGAGTTCGCAGATACGCAGTATTTT,CASSSQREFADTQYF,TRBV5-4,-,TRBJ2-3,TRBD2
TGTGCCAGCCGAGGACTGCCGCTTAAGCAGTTCTTC,CASRGLPLKQFF,TRBV6-1,-,TRBJ2-1,-
TGTGCCAGCAGCCAAGGTGCGGGAGGGGGACAAGAGACCCAGTACTTC,CASSQGAGGGQETQYF,TRBV4-2,-,TRBJ2-5,TRBD2
TGTGCCAGCTCACCAGCGGGAGGGCTGGGAGATACGCAGTATTTT,CASSPAGGLGDTQYF,TRBV18,-,TRBJ2-3,TRBD2
TGTGCCAGCAGAAGCTGGTCAGGGGCGGGGGGCTACACCTTC,CASRSWSGAGGYTF,TRBV27,once,TRBJ1-2,-
TGTGCCAGCAGTGTGACCAGCGGGAGGGCGGCTACGCAGTATTTT,CASSVTSGRAATQYF,TRBV2,-,TRBJ2-3,TRBD2
TGTGCCAGCCTGACTAGCGGGAAACAAGAGACCCAGTACTTC,CASLTSGKQETQYF,TRBV5-4,-,TRBJ2-5,TRBD2
TGTGCCAGCAGCTTATGGAGGGTAAAGGGGATTGAAAAACTGTTTTTT,CASSLWRVKGIEKLFF,TRBV7-9,-,TRBJ1-4,-
TGTGCCACCCGGGGGGGAGTTCGCACAGATACGCAGTATTTT,CATRGGVRTDTQYF,TRBV7-2,once,TRBJ2-3,TRBD2
TGTGCCAGCAGCTTTGGACTAGCTAGCGGGGAGCTGTTTTTT,CASSFGLASGELFF,TRBV13,-,TRBJ2-2,TRBD2
TGTGCCTGGAGTGTACGCGGGGGCACAGATACGCAGTATTTT,CAWSVRGGTDTQYF,TRBV30,-,TRBJ2-3,-
TGTGCCAGCAGCTATACACAATATAGCAATCAGCCCCAGCATTTT,CASSYTQYSNQPQHF,TRBV11-2,-,TRBJ1-5,-
TGTGCCAGCAGCCGTGATCAGAACGCGCTTTGGGCTTTCTTT,CASSRDQNALWAFF,TRBV5-5,-,TRBJ1-1,-
TGTGCCAGTAGTATAGGCAGGTCCGGGGCCATGAACACTGAAGCTTTCTTT,CASSIGRSGAMNTEAFF,TRBV19,-,TRBJ1-1,-
TGTGCCAGTAGTATAGCAGCTAGCACAGATACGCAGTATTTT,CASSIAASTDTQYF,TRBV19,-,TRBJ2-3,-
TGTGCCAGCAGCCCGAGATGGGGAGGCGCCTACAATGAGCAGTTCTTC,CASSPRWGGAYNEQFF,TRBV7-9,-,TRBJ2-1,-
TGTGCCAGCAGCGTAACGGGAGTCAGCACCGGGGAGCTGTTTTTT,CASSVTGVSTGELFF,TRBV9,-,TRBJ2-2,-
TGTGCCAGTAGTATAAGAAAAGCGGACTACACCGGGGAGCTGTTTTTT,CASSIRKADYTGELFF,TRBV19,-,TRBJ2-2,-
TGTGCCAGCAACGCGGGAGAAGGGGATGAGCAGTTCTTC,CASNAGEGDEQFF,TRBV25-1,-,TRBJ2-1,TRBD2
TGTGCCAGCTCACTAAACAGGGACACTTTACCCACAGATACGCAGTATTTT,CASSLNRDTLPTDTQYF,TRBV18,-,TRBJ2-3,-
TGTGCCAGCAGCCCCGGGACGGCCTCCGGGGTCGAGCAGTACTTC,CASSPGTASGVEQYF,TRBV13,once,TRBJ2-7,-
TGTGCCAGCTCTAGGGGTACTAGCGGGAAAATGCCCTACGAGCAGTACTTC,CASSRGTSGKMPYEQYF,TRBV2,-,TRBJ2-7,TRBD2
TGTGCCAGCCCAAAGTGGGTAGCCCGGGAGGAGACCCAGTACTTC,CASPKWVAREETQYF,TRBV6-4,-,TRBJ2-5,-
TGCAGCTCGCGGCGGGACAGGTCCTACAATGAGCAGTTCTTC,CSSRRDRSYNEQFF,TRBV29-1,once,TRBJ2-1,TRBD1
TGTGCCATCAGTGACCTGGACAGGGTGACGGCAGATACGCAGTATTTT,CAISDLDRVTADTQYF,TRBV10-3,-,TRBJ2-3,TRBD1